A selection of T cell receptor beta chains follows, all from one sample in a study of T cell repertoires in cytomegalovirus infection. MiXCR, run by TCRdb on the reads, gives a single entry per CDR3 protein. This table has more than 400,000 distinct CDR3 sequences, approximately 25% appearing once. What was sequenced was PBMCs. These receptors came from a human donor in good health (CMV status not recorded). Some clones in this sample may be carry-over from other donors' samples. Each CDR3 is given with its conserved first and last residue. Fields, in order: V gene, clone size, D gene, J gene, CDR3 DNA, CDR3 protein. The D gene is left open where the match is weak. The size of a clone is reported for some rows only, either as once, few or many, or as a class for expanded clones.

>TRBV9|few|TRBD2|TRBJ2-5
TGTGCCAGCAGCGTACTAGCGGGAGTGTCAGAGACCCAGTACTTC
CASSVLAGVSETQYF
>TRBV19|few|TRBD2|TRBJ2-1
TGTGCCAGTAGTATCAGGGCTAGCGGGAGGGTCAATGAGCAGTTCTTC
CASSIRASGRVNEQFF
>TRBV12-3/TRBV12-4|.|.|TRBJ1-5
TGTGCCAGCAGTTTAGCTCTAGTCCAGCCCCAGCATTTT
CASSLALVQPQHF
>TRBV9|.|.|TRBJ2-1
TGTGCCAGCAGCGTAGATTGGGATCTTGAGCAGTTCTTC
CASSVDWDLEQFF
>TRBV7-8|.|.|TRBJ2-5
TGTGCCAGCAGCCTTCGTCCTGAGACCCAGTACTTC
CASSLRPETQYF
>TRBV3-1|.|.|TRBJ1-2
TGTGCCAGCAGCTCTTCCGCGTATGGCTACACCTTC
CASSSSAYGYTF
>TRBV7-8|.|TRBD2|TRBJ2-3
TGTGCCAGCAGCTACCGACTAGCGGACACAGATACGCAGTATTTT
CASSYRLADTDTQYF
>TRBV19|.|.|TRBJ1-1
TGTGCCAGTAGCACAGGGTTGTTACCCCCAGCTTTCTTT
CASSTGLLPPAFF
>TRBV12-3/TRBV12-4|.|.|TRBJ1-2
TGTGCCAGCAGTTTAAGTCGGACGGAGAATAGGGGCTACACCTTC
CASSLSRTENRGYTF
>TRBV2|few|TRBD2|TRBJ2-1
TGTGCCAGCAGCCCTCTTGCGGGAGCTCTCAATGAGCAGTTCTTC
CASSPLAGALNEQFF
>TRBV27|few|.|TRBJ2-6
TGTGCCAGCAGTTCCCCCCCCTCTGGGGCCAACGTCCTGACTTTC
CASSSPPSGANVLTF
>TRBV6-1|.|TRBD1|TRBJ2-5
TGTGCCAGCAGGTGGAGCGTCCAGGGGGAAGAGACCCAGTACTTC
CASRWSVQGEETQYF
>TRBV19|.|.|TRBJ1-1
TGTGCCTCTCAGCCGACCCGGTGGAGGGTAGCTGAAGCTTTCTTT
CASQPTRWRVAEAFF
>TRBV19|few|TRBD1|TRBJ2-1
TGTGCCAGTAGTACGGACAGGCGCCTATCTCAGTTCTTC
CASSTDRRLSQFF
>TRBV7-2|many|.|TRBJ1-5
TGTGCCAGCAGCTTAGAACAGGGTCAGCCCCAGCATTTT
CASSLEQGQPQHF
>TRBV27|.|.|TRBJ2-6
TGTGCCAGCAGCTTTATGGGACACTCTGGGGCCAACGTCCTGACTTTC
CASSFMGHSGANVLTF
>TRBV29-1|.|TRBD2|TRBJ2-3
TGCAGCGTTACTAGCGGGAATGGAGATACGCAGTATTTT
CSVTSGNGDTQYF
>TRBV2|.|.|TRBJ2-3
TGTGCCACCCAGACTAGAGTTGGTGGAGATACGCAGTATTTT
CATQTRVGGDTQYF
>TRBV20-1|.|.|TRBJ2-5
TGCAGTGCTCCAGTGGTGGCAAGGTCGGGGACCCAGTACTTC
CSAPVVARSGTQYF
>TRBV7-2|.|.|TRBJ1-4
TGTGCCAGCAGCCCCGGCCAAGGTGAAAAACTGTTTTTT
CASSPGQGEKLFF
>TRBV9|few|TRBD2|TRBJ2-5
TGTGCCAGCAGCGTAGATCCGAGCGGGAGGACTCAAGAGACCCAGTACTTC
CASSVDPSGRTQETQYF
>TRBV4-3|few|.|TRBJ1-6
TGCGCCAGCAGCCAATCCGGGACCGGGTTGACACCCCTCCACTTT
CASSQSGTGLTPLHF
>TRBV7-7|many|.|TRBJ1-1
TGTGCTAGCAGCTTAGAACAGAACACTGAAGCTTTCTTT
CASSLEQNTEAFF
>TRBV11-2|many|.|TRBJ2-7
TGTGCCAGCAGCTCATCGGGACACTCCTACGAGCAGTACTTC
CASSSSGHSYEQYF
>TRBV6-8|.|.|TRBJ2-7
TGTGCCAGCAGTTGGAGCGGAGACTCCTACGAGCAGTACTTC
CASSWSGDSYEQYF
>TRBV12-3/TRBV12-4|many|.|TRBJ2-7
TGTGCCAGCAGTTTAGCCCTCGGACAGCGGCCCTACGAGCAGTACTTC
CASSLALGQRPYEQYF
>TRBV5-1|few|.|TRBJ2-3
TGCGCCAGCAGCTTGGGCCAGGGACACACAGATACGCAGTATTTT
CASSLGQGHTDTQYF
>TRBV5-4|.|.|TRBJ2-1
TGTGCCAGCAGCGCCCGGGACACCTACAATGAGCAGTTCTTC
CASSARDTYNEQFF
>TRBV28|.|.|TRBJ1-2
TGTGCCAGCAGGAGGGACAACTATGGCTACACCTTC
CASRRDNYGYTF
>TRBV7-2|many|TRBD2|TRBJ2-3
TGTGCCAGCAGCTTAGTAGGACTAGCGGGAGGGCCAACAGATACGCAGTATTTT
CASSLVGLAGGPTDTQYF
>TRBV7-8|.|.|TRBJ2-1
TGTGCCAGCAGCTCAAGGGATCAGCAGTTCTTC
CASSSRDQQFF
>TRBV5-1|many|.|TRBJ2-3
TGTGCCAGCAGCTTAACAGATACGCAGTATTTT
CASSLTDTQYF
>TRBV6-8|.|.|TRBJ2-7
TGTGCCAGCAGCCAACGACCCCTTTACGAGCAGTACTTC
CASSQRPLYEQYF
>TRBV12-3/TRBV12-4|few|TRBD2|TRBJ2-5
TGTGCCAGCAGTTTAGTGGGAGGGTCGAAGACCCAGTACTTC
CASSLVGGSKTQYF
>TRBV6-8|few|.|TRBJ1-3
TGTGCCAGCAGTTACCGGGGGGGCTCTGGAAACACCATATATTTT
CASSYRGGSGNTIYF
>TRBV12-3/TRBV12-4|many|TRBD2|TRBJ2-1
TGTGCCAGCAGTCCCACGGGAAGCGGGAGGGTCGGTGAGCAGTTCTTC
CASSPTGSGRVGEQFF
>TRBV30|few|.|TRBJ2-4
TGTGCCTGGAATTCCGCACTAGTGAACATTCAGTACTTC
CAWNSALVNIQYF
>TRBV5-1|.|TRBD2|TRBJ2-5
TGCGCCAGCACCACGGGGAACGCGGGAGCCGAGACCCAGTACTTC
CASTTGNAGAETQYF
>TRBV7-6|few|.|TRBJ1-5
TGTGCCAGCAGCTTAGGGGTTGGGGGGAATCAGCCCCAGCATTTT
CASSLGVGGNQPQHF
>TRBV29-1|.|.|TRBJ1-1
TGCAGCGTTCAAGGGGCAGGGGTGGGCACTGAAGCTTTCTTT
CSVQGAGVGTEAFF
>TRBV19|.|TRBD1|TRBJ1-2
TGTGCCAGTATCAACCGCGGGACAGGGAACTATGGCTACACCTTC
CASINRGTGNYGYTF
>TRBV12-3/TRBV12-4|once|.|TRBJ1-1
TGTGCCAGCAGCGACCCGACATTCGGCACTGAAGCTTTCTTT
CASSDPTFGTEAFF
>TRBV20-1|few|TRBD2|TRBJ2-5
TGCAGTGCTGGACTAGCGGGAGAGACCCAGTACTTC
CSAGLAGETQYF
>TRBV29-1|.|TRBD1|TRBJ1-5
TGCAGCGTTGCCGTGGCCGGGACAGACAATCAGCCCCAGCATTTT
CSVAVAGTDNQPQHF
>TRBV4-1|.|TRBD1|TRBJ2-1
TGCGCCAGCAGCCAAGGGGCCGGGACAGGGGACAATGAGCAGTTCTTC
CASSQGAGTGDNEQFF
>TRBV28|many|.|TRBJ1-1
TGTGCCAGCAGGTCAGGGTCGGGCACTGAAGCTTTCTTT
CASRSGSGTEAFF
>TRBV11-2|many|.|TRBJ2-1
TGTGCCAGCAGCCGGCCGAGGGACCCCTACAATGAGCAGTTCTTC
CASSRPRDPYNEQFF
>TRBV7-2|many|.|TRBJ1-5
TGTGCCAGCAGCTTATACAGGGACCAGCCCCAGCATTTT
CASSLYRDQPQHF
>TRBV5-6|few|.|TRBJ2-3
TGTGCCAGCACGCGGAGGGGAGCGTTTACAGATACGCAGTATTTT
CASTRRGAFTDTQYF